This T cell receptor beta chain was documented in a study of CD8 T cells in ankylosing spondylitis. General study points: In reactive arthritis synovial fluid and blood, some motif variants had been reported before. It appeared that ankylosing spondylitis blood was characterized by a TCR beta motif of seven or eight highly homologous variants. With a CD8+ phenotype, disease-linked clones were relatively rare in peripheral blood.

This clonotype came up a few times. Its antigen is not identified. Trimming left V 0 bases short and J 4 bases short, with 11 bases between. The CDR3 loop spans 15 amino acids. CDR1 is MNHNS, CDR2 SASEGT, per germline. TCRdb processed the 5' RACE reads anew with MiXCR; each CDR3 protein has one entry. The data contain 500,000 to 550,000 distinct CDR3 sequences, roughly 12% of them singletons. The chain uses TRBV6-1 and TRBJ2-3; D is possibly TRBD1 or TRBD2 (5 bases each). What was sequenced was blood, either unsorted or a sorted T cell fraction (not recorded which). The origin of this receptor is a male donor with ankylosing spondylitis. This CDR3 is CASSEAGGAPDTQYF. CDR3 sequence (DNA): TGTGCCAGCAGTGAAGCTGGGGGAGCACCAGATACGCAGTATTTT.